One and the same sample provided the 29 T cell receptor beta chains below, sequenced in a study of T cells in Graves' hyperthyroidism and ophthalmopathy. Amplification of TCR beta CDR3 regions was performed using RNA transcripts as template. The HTBI primer set served for first-round RT-PCR of the TCR CDR3. TCRdb recomputed calls from the multiplex PCR reads with MiXCR, one row per CDR3 protein. Of 550,000 to 850,000 distinct CDR3 sequences in the sample, over 15% were seen once. What was sequenced was blood. These receptors were taken from a woman in her fifties or sixties with Graves' hyperthyroidism that later progressed to Graves' ophthalmopathy.

This clonotype has ten or more counts. V gene TRBV20-1 combines with J gene TRBJ1-5; D is unclear. Germline V lookup: CDR1 DFQATT, CDR2 SNEGSKA (reference sequence). The CDR3 covers 12 residues. Deletions cut 0 bases from V and 5 bases from J, with 5 bases between. The DNA for the CDR3 is TGCAGTGCTAGAGATGGGCATCAGCCCCAGCATTTT. Amino acids: CSARDGHQPQHF.

V gene TRBV11-3 combines with J gene TRBJ2-3; D gene uncertain. Germline CDR1 and CDR2: SGHNT and YENEEA. This CDR3 is built from 13 residues. V was clipped by 3 bases and J by 4 bases, with 8 bases between them. CDR3 in DNA: TGTGCCAGCAGCTTTGAAGAATCAGATACGCAGTATTTT. It yields the protein CASSFEESDTQYF. The variable domain in full, with the rest retrieved from reference TRBV11-3 and TRBJ2-3, is EAGVVQSPRYKIIEKKQPVAFWCNPISGHNTLYWYLQNLGQGPELLIRYENEEAVDDSQLPKDRFSAERLKGVDSTLKIQPAELGDSAVYLCASSFEESDTQYFGPGTRLTVL.

CDR3 region: CASSESRGSGYGYTF. The DNA of the CDR3 is TGCGCCAGCAGTGAGTCGAGGGGCAGCGGGTATGGCTACACCTTC. The chain joins TRBV10-1 to TRBJ1-2; D possibly corresponds to TRBD1 (5 bases). This CDR3 has 15 residues. V lost 0 bases to trimming and J lost 5 bases, with 13 bases between them. Germline V lookup: CDR1 WNHNN, CDR2 SYGVQD (reference sequence).

This clonotype was counted only a few times. J is TRBJ1-2 and V is TRBV20-1; D gene unclear. V lost 3 bases, J lost 4 bases, and 12 bases lay in between. Germline V gene lookup returns CDR1 DFQATT and CDR2 SNEGSKA (reference sequence). The CDR3 extends over 13 amino acids. CDR3 in amino acids: CSASGRNTYGYTF. CDR3 nucleotides: TGCAGTGCTAGTGGAAGGAATACCTATGGCTACACCTTC.

There are many counts of this clonotype. V and J are TRBV7-8 and TRBJ1-6; D gene uncertain. The CDR3 length is 15 residues. Germline CDR1 and CDR2: SGHVS and FQNEAQ. Deletions cut 5 bases from V and 3 bases from J, with 11 bases between. The CDR3 bases are TGTGCCAGCAGCGTAGACGGTGTCTATAATTCACCCCTCCACTTT. Amino acid sequence: CASSVDGVYNSPLHF. Full variable domain (rest looked up from reference TRBV7-8 and TRBJ1-6): GAGVSQSPRYKVAKRGQDVALRCDPISGHVSLFWYQQALGQGPEFLTYFQNEAQLDKSGLPSDRFFAERPEGSVSTLKIQRTQQEDSAVYLCASSVDGVYNSPLHFGNGTRLTVT.

The table lists this clonotype with a few counts. Relative to the germline gene, one junction end is altered; a read error may explain this. This chain links TRBV5-1 with TRBJ2-4; D is unclear. Germline V gene sequence: CDR1 SGHRS, CDR2 YFSETQ. This CDR3 contains 13 residues. CDR3 bases: TGCGCCAGAAGGGTGGCGGCCAGAAACATTCAGTACTTC. Encoded protein: CARRVAARNIQYF.

Only a few counts were recorded for this clonotype. The chain couples TRBV4-1 to TRBJ1-5; D possibly corresponds to TRBD1 (5 bases). The CDR3 has 13 amino acids. Trimming pared 3 bases from V and 5 bases from J, leaving 8 bases between. Germline CDR1 MGHRA, CDR2 YSYEKL. CDR3 in DNA: TGCGCCAGCAGCCATGGGGGGGATCAGCCCCAGCATTTT. Protein product: CASSHGGDQPQHF.

This chain uses TRBV9 with TRBJ1-5, with D tentatively TRBD1 (6 bases). Germline loops: CDR1 SGDLS, CDR2 YYNGEE. The CDR3 extends over 15 amino acids. Trimming took 0 bases from V and 4 from J, leaving 11 bases between them. DNA for the CDR3: TGTGCCAGCAGCGTAGACGGGGGGCCTAATCAGCCCCAGCATTTT. Encoded protein: CASSVDGGPNQPQHF.

Turning to this clonotype: Mismatch with germline at one junction end may stem from a read error. CDR3 nucleotides: TGTGCCAGCAGCGTAGAGGGCAGGGCTAACGATGGCTACACCTTC. It codes for CASSVEGRANDGYTF. J is TRBJ1-2 and V is TRBV9, with a tentative D call TRBD1 (5 bases). The CDR3 consists of 15 residues. CDR1 SGDLS and CDR2 YYNGEE come from the germline V gene. The full variable domain, its missing parts supplied by reference TRBV9 and TRBJ1-2, is DSGVTQTPKHLITATGQRVTLRCSPRSGDLSVYWYQQSLDQGLQFLIQYYNGEERAKGNILERFSAQQFPDLHSELNLSSLELGDSALYFCASSVEGRANDGYTFGSGTRLTVV.

This clonotype was observed a few times. The V gene is TRBV12-5, the J gene TRBJ2-1; D gene unclear. This CDR3 has 14 residues. Trimming removed 7 bases at V and 0 bases at J, with 10 bases between. CDR1 LGHNT and CDR2 FRNRAP come from the germline V gene. DNA of the CDR3: TGTGCTAGTGCATTGGGCGTCTCCTACAATGAGCAGTTCTTC. Its translation: CASALGVSYNEQFF.

Only a few counts were recorded for this clonotype. This chain links TRBV4-2 with TRBJ2-7; 7 bases align to TRBD1. Germline V gene lookup returns CDR1 LGHNA and CDR2 YNFKEQ. The CDR3 sequence is 15 residues long. Unmatched junction bases numbered 4, after V lost 2 bases and J lost 0 bases. CDR3 nucleotide sequence: TGTGCCAGCAGCCAATATACAGGGGTCTCCTACGAGCAGTACTTC. Its translation is CASSQYTGVSYEQYF.

V usage is TRBV5-1 and J usage is TRBJ1-1, with TRBD1 matching 7 bases. The CDR3 extends over 14 amino acids. Germline values: CDR1 SGHRS, CDR2 YFSETQ. V lost 3 bases and J lost 6; bases outside the gene matches: 8. In DNA form, the CDR3 reads TGCGCCAGCAGCTCGGGGGACAGTCGAGCTGAAGCTTTCTTT. It codes for CASSSGDSRAEAFF.

This clonotype was counted a few times. This chain uses TRBV12-3 or TRBV12-4 with TRBJ2-5; 8 nucleotides match TRBD1. After removal of 6 bases from V and 4 bases from J, the junction contained 4 bases not matched to a gene. The CDR3 is 13 residues long. The CDR3 loop is CASRAGTGETQYF. In DNA form, the CDR3 reads TGTGCCAGCAGGGCCGGGACAGGAGAGACCCAGTACTTC.

The chain recombines TRBV7-9 with TRBJ2-7, with TRBD1 as a possible D gene (5 bases). CDR1 is SEHNR and CDR2 is FQNEAQ in the germline V gene (reference sequence). This CDR3 contains 16 residues. V shed 4 bases and J shed 5 bases, with 21 bases lying between them. The CDR3 nucleotides are TGTGCCAGCAGCTCCGCCCGTAGCAGGGAATTTGACGAGCAGTACTTC. The encoded protein is CASSSARSREFDEQYF. The whole variable domain, remainder taken from reference TRBV7-9 and TRBJ2-7, is DTGVSQNPRHKITKRGQNVTFRCDPISEHNRLYWYRQTLGQGPEFLTYFQNEAQLEKSRLLSDRFSAERPKGSFSTLEIQRTEQGDSAMYLCASSSARSREFDEQYFGPGTRLTVT.

This clonotype was counted at least ten times. The V and J genes are TRBV11-2 and TRBJ1-1; D remains ambiguous. This CDR3 has 14 residues. Deletions cut 2 bases from V and 0 bases from J, with 7 bases between. The germline CDR1 and CDR2 sequences are SGHAT and FQNNGV. In DNA form, the CDR3 reads TGTGCCAGCAGCTTACAGCCCTTGAACACTGAAGCTTTCTTT. Amino acids: CASSLQPLNTEAFF.

This clonotype was observed at least ten times. The chain links TRBV3-1 to TRBJ1-1; D not certain. The CDR3 is made up of 12 amino acids. Germline CDR1 reads LGHDT; CDR2 reads YNNKEL (reference sequence). The V and J ends lost 2 bases and 7 bases respectively, with 8 bases between them. DNA of the CDR3: TGTGCCAGCAGCCAATTTCTAGGTGAAGCTTTCTTT. Its protein is CASSQFLGEAFF.

This clonotype was detected a few times. The chain employs TRBV29-1 and TRBJ2-1; TRBD1 is a possible D gene (7 bases). CDR1 SQVTM and CDR2 ANQGSEA come from the germline V gene. The length of the CDR3 is 14 residues. Trimming took off 6 bases at V and 1 base at J, with 13 bases between the two ends. CDR3 coding DNA: TGCAGCGTCCGCGGGGACAGATCCTACAATGAGCAGTTCTTC. It yields the protein CSVRGDRSYNEQFF.

The V gene is TRBV24-1, the J gene TRBJ2-1; D is perhaps TRBD2 (6 bases). Trimming removed 10 bases from V and 9 bases from J, with 21 bases in between. This CDR3 is built from 14 residues. Germline CDR1 and CDR2: KGHDR and SFDVKD. The CDR3 spells CATSDGAGYGEQFF. The CDR3 DNA reads TGTGCCACTTCGGACGGAGCGGGCTATGGTGAGCAGTTCTTC.

This clonotype has at least ten counts. This rearrangement joins TRBV6-5 to TRBJ1-2; maybe TRBD1 (5 bases). The CDR3 runs to 14 residues. Germline V gives CDR1 MNHEY, CDR2 SVGAGI. Trimming left V 2 bases short and J 2 bases short, with 9 bases between. The CDR3 sequence is CASSYGQGNYGYTF. CDR3 in DNA: TGTGCCAGCAGTTACGGCCAGGGAAACTATGGCTACACCTTC.

This clonotype has at least ten counts. The CDR3 coding sequence is TGTGCCAGCAGTGAACGGGACAGGGGGCGATACACTGAAGCTTTCTTT. The encoded protein is CASSERDRGRYTEAFF. The rearrangement joins TRBV2 to TRBJ1-1; 12 positions match TRBD1. CDR3 length equals 16 residues. Germline V gene sequence: CDR1 SNHLY, CDR2 FYNNEI. V shed 2 bases and J 3 bases; nucleotides not matched to a gene: 4.

Only a few counts were recorded for this clonotype. J is TRBJ1-2 and V is TRBV6-1; D uncertain. Germline V gene data show CDR1 as MNHNS and CDR2 as SASEGT. The CDR3 is made up of 11 amino acids. V lost 9 bases and J 4 bases, leaving 9 bases between the germline ends. DNA of the CDR3: TGTGCCAGTGTACTTATCTATGGCTACACCTTC. This gives the protein CASVLIYGYTF.

This clonotype was found many times. The chain couples TRBV11-2 to TRBJ2-1, with D possibly being TRBD1 (5 bases). Trimming left V 4 bases short and J 4 bases short, with 17 bases between. Germline CDR1 SGHAT, CDR2 FQNNGV. CDR3 size: 16 residues. CDR3 bases: TGTGCCAGCAGCTCCTTTGGGGCTAGGGGATACAATGAGCAGTTCTTC. This gives the protein CASSSFGARGYNEQFF.

This clonotype has at least ten counts. This chain joins TRBV20-1 and TRBJ2-7, with 10 bases that match TRBD1. V shed 4 bases and J 2 bases; nucleotides not matched to a gene: 11. There are 16 residues in the CDR3. Germline CDR1 and CDR2: DFQATT and SNEGSKA (reference sequence). CDR3: CSANDRGRSETYEQYF. The DNA of the CDR3 is TGCAGTGCTAATGACAGGGGGCGGTCGGAGACCTACGAGCAGTACTTC.

The rearrangement uses TRBV6-1 and TRBJ1-2, with TRBD1 matching over 8 bases. The CDR3 length is 13 residues. Per the germline V gene, CDR1 is MNHNS and CDR2 is SASEGT. Trimming cost V 7 bases and J 6 bases; bases outside gene matches: 7. The CDR3 DNA reads TGTGCCAGCACCCGACAGGGGATGGATGGCTACACCTTC. Protein product: CASTRQGMDGYTF.

This clonotype has a count of ten or more. V and J are TRBV3-1 and TRBJ1-2, with D possibly being TRBD1 (5 bases). Germline CDR1 and CDR2: LGHDT and YNNKEL (reference sequence). CDR3 length: 16 amino acids. The germline V and J ends were trimmed by 0 bases and 4 bases, with 15 bases remaining between them. The CDR3 coding sequence is TGTGCCAGCAGCCAAGATCAGATCGGGGCCCCCTATGGCTACACCTTC. It is translated as CASSQDQIGAPYGYTF.

In its sample, this clonotype was seen a few times. This rearrangement joins TRBV11-1 to TRBJ1-2; D perhaps matches TRBD1 (6 bases). This CDR3 contains 15 residues. Germline V gives CDR1 SGHAT, CDR2 FQDESV (reference sequence). The V end lost 5 bases, the J end lost 1 base, and 14 bases lay between the germline ends. CDR3 bases: TGTGCCAGCAGCCATCCAGGGGTGGATAACTATGGCTACACCTTC. Translating gives CASSHPGVDNYGYTF.

This clonotype was picked up many times. This chain connects TRBV30 to TRBJ1-6, with D maybe TRBD1 (6 bases). V lost 1 base to trimming and J lost 8 bases, with 9 bases between them. This CDR3 region has 13 residues. The germline CDR1 and CDR2 sequences are GTSNPN and SVGIG (reference sequence). This CDR3 is CAWSGGADSPLHF. The CDR3 nucleotides read TGTGCCTGGAGTGGGGGGGCGGATTCACCCCTCCACTTT.

This clonotype came up a few times. This may come from a read error, since a much larger clone is one base off. This sequence joins TRBV2 and TRBJ1-2; 7 nucleotides agree with TRBD1. Germline V gene lookup returns CDR1 SNHLY and CDR2 FYNNEI. The CDR3 sequence is 14 residues long. CDR3 sequence: CASNPQGPGYGCTF. DNA for the CDR3: TGTGCCAGCAATCCACAGGGGCCGGGGTATGGCTGCACCTTC.

This clonotype was observed many times. J is TRBJ1-2 and V is TRBV20-1, with 7 bases aligning to TRBD1. With V trimmed by 6 bases and J by 4 bases, 20 bases remained unmatched. CDR3 length equals 17 residues. Germline CDR1 is DFQATT and CDR2 is SNEGSKA (reference sequence). The CDR3 here is CSAHITGTARTPYGYTF. The CDR3 bases are TGCAGTGCCCATATAACGGGGACAGCTAGAACTCCCTATGGCTACACCTTC.